The sequence of this T cell receptor beta chain was determined in a study of identifying expanded T cells in peripheral blood. V lost 3 bases to trimming and J lost 7 bases, with 15 bases between them. The CDR3 extends over 14 amino acids. The germline CDR1 and CDR2 sequences are MNHNS and SASEGT. Data came from immunoSEQ multiplex PCR; TCRdb stores just in-frame clones and leaves some out. The sample includes 80,000 to 95,000 clones, more than 70% seen only once; the top ten take around 3.6%. Sequenced input: blood. This TCR derives from a person between 18 and 75 years old in good health. The J gene is TRBJ2-5, the V gene TRBV6-1; D is unresolved. CDR3 in amino acids: CASSDPPMSGTQYF. As DNA, the CDR3 is TGTGCCAGCAGTGATCCCCCGATGTCGGGGACCCAGTACTTC.